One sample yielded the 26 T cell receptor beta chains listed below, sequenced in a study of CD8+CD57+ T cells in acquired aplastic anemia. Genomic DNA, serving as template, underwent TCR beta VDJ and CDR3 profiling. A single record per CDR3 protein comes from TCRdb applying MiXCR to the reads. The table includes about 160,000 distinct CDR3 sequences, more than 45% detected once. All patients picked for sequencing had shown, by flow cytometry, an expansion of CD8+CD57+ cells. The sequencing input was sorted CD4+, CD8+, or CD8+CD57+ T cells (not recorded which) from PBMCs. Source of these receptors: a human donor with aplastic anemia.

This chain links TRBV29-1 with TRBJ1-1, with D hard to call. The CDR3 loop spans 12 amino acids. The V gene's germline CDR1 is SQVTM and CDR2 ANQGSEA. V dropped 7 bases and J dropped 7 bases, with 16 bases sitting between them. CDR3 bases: TGCAGCGCACCAACCGGCGGGATTGAAGCTTTCTTT. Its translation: CSAPTGGIEAFF.

The CDR3 bases are TGTGCCAGCAGTGACCCGAGCATAATAACTTCTCCGGCCGAAGATACGCAGTATTTT. This translates into CASSDPSIITSPAEDTQYF. The chain joins TRBV6-4 to TRBJ2-3, with D hard to call. The CDR3 extends over 19 amino acids. Per the germline V gene, CDR1 is MRHNA and CDR2 is SNTAGT. V lost 2 bases and J lost 5, with 26 bases in between.

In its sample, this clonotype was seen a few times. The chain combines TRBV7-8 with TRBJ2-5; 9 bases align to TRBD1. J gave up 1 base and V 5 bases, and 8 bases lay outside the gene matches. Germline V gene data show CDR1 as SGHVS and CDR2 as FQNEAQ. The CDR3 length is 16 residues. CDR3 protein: CASSPPGTGIQETQYF. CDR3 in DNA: TGTGCCAGCAGCCCCCCCGGGACAGGGATCCAAGAGACCCAGTACTTC. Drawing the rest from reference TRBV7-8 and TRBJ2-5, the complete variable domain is GAGVSQSPRYKVAKRGQDVALRCDPISGHVSLFWYQQALGQGPEFLTYFQNEAQLDKSGLPSDRFFAERPEGSVSTLKIQRTQQEDSAVYLCASSPPGTGIQETQYFGPGTRLLVL.

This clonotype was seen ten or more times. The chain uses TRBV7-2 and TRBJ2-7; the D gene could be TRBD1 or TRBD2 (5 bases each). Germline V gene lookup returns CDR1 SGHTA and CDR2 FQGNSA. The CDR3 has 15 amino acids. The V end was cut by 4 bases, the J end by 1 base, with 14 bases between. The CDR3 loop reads CASSSRRDGSYEQYF. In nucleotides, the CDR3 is TGTGCCAGCAGCTCTCGACGGGACGGATCCTACGAGCAGTACTTC.

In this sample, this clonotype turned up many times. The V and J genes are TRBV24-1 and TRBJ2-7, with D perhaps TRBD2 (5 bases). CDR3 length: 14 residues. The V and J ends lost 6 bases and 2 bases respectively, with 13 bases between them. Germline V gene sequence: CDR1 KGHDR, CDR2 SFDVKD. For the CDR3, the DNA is TGTGCCACCAGTCGGTTCGGGGTTACCTACGAGCAGTACTTC. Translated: CATSRFGVTYEQYF.

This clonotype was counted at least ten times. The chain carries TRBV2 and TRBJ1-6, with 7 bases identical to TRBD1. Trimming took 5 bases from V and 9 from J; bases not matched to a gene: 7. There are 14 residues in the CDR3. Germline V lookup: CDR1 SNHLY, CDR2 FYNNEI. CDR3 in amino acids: CASSQQGSGSPLHF. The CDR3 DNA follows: TGTGCCAGCAGTCAACAGGGGTCTGGTTCACCCCTCCACTTT.

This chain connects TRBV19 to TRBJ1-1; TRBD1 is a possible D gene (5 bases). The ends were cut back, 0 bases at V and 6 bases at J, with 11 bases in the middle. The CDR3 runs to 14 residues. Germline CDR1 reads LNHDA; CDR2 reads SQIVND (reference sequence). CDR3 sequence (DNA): TGTGCCAGTAGTATAGATCGGGGGAGCGCTGAAGCTTTCTTT. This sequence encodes CASSIDRGSAEAFF.

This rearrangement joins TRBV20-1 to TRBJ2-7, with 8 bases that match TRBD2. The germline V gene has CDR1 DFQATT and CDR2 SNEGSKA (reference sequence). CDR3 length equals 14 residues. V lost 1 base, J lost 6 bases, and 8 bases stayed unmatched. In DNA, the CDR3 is TGCAGTGCTAGAGGGATAGCGGGGACGTTCGAGCAGTACTTC. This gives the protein CSARGIAGTFEQYF.

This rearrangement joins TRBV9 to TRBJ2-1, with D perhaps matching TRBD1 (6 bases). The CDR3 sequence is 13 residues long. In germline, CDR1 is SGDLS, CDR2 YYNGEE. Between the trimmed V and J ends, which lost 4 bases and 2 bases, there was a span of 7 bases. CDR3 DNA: TGTGCCAGCAGCTGGACAGCCTACAATGAGCAGTTCTTC. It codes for CASSWTAYNEQFF. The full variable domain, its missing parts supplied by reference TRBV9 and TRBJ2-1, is DSGVTQTPKHLITATGQRVTLRCSPRSGDLSVYWYQQSLDQGLQFLIQYYNGEERAKGNILERFSAQQFPDLHSELNLSSLELGDSALYFCASSWTAYNEQFFGPGTRLTVL.

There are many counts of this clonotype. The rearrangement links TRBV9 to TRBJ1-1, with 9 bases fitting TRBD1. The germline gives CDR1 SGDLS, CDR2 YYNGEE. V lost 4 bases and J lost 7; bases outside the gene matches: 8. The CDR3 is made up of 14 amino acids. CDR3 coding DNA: TGTGCCAGCAGCACACAACCGGGACAGGGTGAAGCTTTCTTT. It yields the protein CASSTQPGQGEAFF. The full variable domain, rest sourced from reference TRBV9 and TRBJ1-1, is DSGVTQTPKHLITATGQRVTLRCSPRSGDLSVYWYQQSLDQGLQFLIQYYNGEERAKGNILERFSAQQFPDLHSELNLSSLELGDSALYFCASSTQPGQGEAFFGQGTRLTVV.

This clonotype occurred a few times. The CDR3 sequence is CASSPAPITTPSGNTIYF. CDR3 sequence (DNA): TGTGCCAGCTCACCAGCCCCAATCACCACCCCCTCTGGAAACACCATATATTTT. This chain uses TRBV18 with TRBJ1-3, with D hard to call. CDR1 is KGHSH and CDR2 is LQKENI in the germline V gene. This CDR3 spans 18 amino acids. With 2 bases removed from V and 0 bases from J, the gap between germline ends came to 17 bases.

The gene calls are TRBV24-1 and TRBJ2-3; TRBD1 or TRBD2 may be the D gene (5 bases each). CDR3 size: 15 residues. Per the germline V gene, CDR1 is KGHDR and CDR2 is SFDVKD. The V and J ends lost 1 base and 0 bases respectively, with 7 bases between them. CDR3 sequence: CATSDFWDSTDTQYF. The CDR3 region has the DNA TGTGCCACCAGTGATTTCTGGGACAGCACAGATACGCAGTATTTT.

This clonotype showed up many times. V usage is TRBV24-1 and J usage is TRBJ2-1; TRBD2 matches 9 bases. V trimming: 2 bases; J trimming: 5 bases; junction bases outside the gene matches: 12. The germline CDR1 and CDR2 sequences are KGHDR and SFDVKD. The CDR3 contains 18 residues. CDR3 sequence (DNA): TGTGCCACCAGTGATTCTCGGAGTAGCGGGAGAGTCAACAATGAGCAGTTCTTC. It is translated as CATSDSRSSGRVNNEQFF.

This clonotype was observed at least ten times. This CDR3 reads CASSLNQGPYNEQFF. DNA of the CDR3: TGTGCCAGCAGCCTCAACCAGGGACCCTACAATGAGCAGTTCTTC. This chain connects TRBV7-9 to TRBJ2-1; tentatively, D is TRBD1 or TRBD2 (5 bases each). This CDR3 region has 15 residues. The V gene lost 5 bases and the J gene lost 2 bases, with 13 bases spanning the gap. The germline gives CDR1 SEHNR, CDR2 FQNEAQ (reference sequence).

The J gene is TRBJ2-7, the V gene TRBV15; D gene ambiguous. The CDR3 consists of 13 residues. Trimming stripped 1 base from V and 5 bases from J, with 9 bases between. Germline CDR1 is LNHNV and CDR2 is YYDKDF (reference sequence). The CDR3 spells CATSRALPDEQYF. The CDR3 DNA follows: TGTGCCACCAGCAGAGCCCTACCGGACGAGCAGTACTTC.

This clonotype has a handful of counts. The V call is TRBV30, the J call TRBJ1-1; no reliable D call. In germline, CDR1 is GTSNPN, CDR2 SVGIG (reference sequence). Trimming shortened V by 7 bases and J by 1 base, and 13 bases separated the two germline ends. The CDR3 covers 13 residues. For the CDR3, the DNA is TGTGCCTCTTTGGAGGGCCGGAACACTGAAGCTTTCTTT. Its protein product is CASLEGRNTEAFF.

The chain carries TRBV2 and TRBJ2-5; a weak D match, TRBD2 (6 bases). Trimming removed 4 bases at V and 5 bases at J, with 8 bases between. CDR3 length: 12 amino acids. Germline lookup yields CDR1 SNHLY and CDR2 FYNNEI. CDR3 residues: CASSGDSETQYF. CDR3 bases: TGTGCCAGCAGTGGGGACTCGGAGACCCAGTACTTC.

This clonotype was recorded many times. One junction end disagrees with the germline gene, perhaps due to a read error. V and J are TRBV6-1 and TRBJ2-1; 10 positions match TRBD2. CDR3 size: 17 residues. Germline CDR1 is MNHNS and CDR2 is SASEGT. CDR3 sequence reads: CASSPSYPSGRYTEQFF. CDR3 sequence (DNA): TGTGCCAGCAGCCCTAGCTATCCTAGCGGGAGATACACTGAGCAGTTCTTC.

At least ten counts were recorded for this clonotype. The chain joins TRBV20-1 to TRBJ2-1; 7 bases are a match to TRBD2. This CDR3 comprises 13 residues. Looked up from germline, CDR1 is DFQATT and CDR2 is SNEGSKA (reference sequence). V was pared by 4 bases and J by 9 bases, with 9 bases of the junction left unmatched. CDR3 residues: CSAMGGSRSEQFF. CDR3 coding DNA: TGCAGTGCTATGGGCGGGAGTCGATCTGAGCAGTTCTTC.

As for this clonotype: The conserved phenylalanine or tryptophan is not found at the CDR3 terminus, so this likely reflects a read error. This CDR3 is CAWSGGGPRETQYL. The CDR3 coding sequence is TGTGCCTGGAGTGGGGGAGGGCCCCGGGAGACCCAGTACCTC. This rearrangement joins TRBV30 to TRBJ2-5, with 7 bases that match TRBD2. Trimming took 1 base from V and 5 from J; bases not matched to a gene: 7. CDR3 size: 14 residues. CDR1 GTSNPN and CDR2 SVGIG come from the germline V gene (reference sequence).

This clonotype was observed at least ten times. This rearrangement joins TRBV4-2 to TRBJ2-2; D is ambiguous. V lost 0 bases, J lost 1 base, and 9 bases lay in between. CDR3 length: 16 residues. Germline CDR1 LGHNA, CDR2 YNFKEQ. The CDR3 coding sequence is TGTGCCAGCAGCCAAGATCGGAACCTGAACACCGGGGAGCTGTTTTTT. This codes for CASSQDRNLNTGELFF.

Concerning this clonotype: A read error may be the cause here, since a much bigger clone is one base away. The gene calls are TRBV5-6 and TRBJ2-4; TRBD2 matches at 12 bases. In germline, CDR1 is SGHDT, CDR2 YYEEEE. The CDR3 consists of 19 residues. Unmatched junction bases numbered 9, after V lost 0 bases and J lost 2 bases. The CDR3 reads CASSLGLAGEGATKNIQYF. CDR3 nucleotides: TGTGCCAGCAGCTTGGGACTAGCGGGAGAAGGGGCGACCAAAAACATTCAGTACTTC.

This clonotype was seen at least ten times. The CDR3 sequence: CASSFPQSNQPQHF. The CDR3 region has the DNA TGTGCCAGCAGCTTTCCACAGAGCAATCAGCCCCAGCATTTT. The chain carries TRBV7-9 and TRBJ1-5; D unresolved. V lost 3 bases to trimming and J lost 1 base, with 7 bases between them. CDR3 length equals 14 residues. The germline V gene has CDR1 SEHNR and CDR2 FQNEAQ (reference sequence).

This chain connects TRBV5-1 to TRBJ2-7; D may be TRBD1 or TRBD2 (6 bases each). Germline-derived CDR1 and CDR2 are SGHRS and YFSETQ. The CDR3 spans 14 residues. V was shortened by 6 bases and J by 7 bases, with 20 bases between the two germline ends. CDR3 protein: CASKIGGMSEEQYF. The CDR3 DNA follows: TGCGCCAGCAAGATAGGGGGGATGTCGGAGGAGCAGTACTTC. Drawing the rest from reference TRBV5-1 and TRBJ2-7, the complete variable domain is KAGVTQTPRYLIKTRGQQVTLSCSPISGHRSVSWYQQTPGQGLQFLFEYFSETQRNKGNFPGRFSGRQFSNSRSEMNVSTLELGDSALYLCASKIGGMSEEQYFGPGTRLTVT.

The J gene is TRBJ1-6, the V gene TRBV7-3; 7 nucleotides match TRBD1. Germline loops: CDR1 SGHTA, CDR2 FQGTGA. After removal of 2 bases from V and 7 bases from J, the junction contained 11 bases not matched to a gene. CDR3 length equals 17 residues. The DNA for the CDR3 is TGTGCCAGCAGCTTAGGGGACAGTCGGTTTGGCAATTCACCCCTCCACTTT. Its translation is CASSLGDSRFGNSPLHF.

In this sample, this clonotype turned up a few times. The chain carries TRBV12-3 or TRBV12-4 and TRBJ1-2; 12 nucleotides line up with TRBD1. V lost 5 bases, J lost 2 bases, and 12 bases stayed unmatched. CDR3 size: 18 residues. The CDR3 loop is CASSPHPGTGGSNYGYTF. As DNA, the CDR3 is TGTGCCAGCAGTCCCCACCCCGGGACAGGGGGCTCGAACTATGGCTACACCTTC.